The text below deals with one T cell receptor (beta chain). The antigen remains unidentified. This sample stems from a study of blood T cells in healthy people across ages. Study in general: Every two T cells gave about one barcoded beta molecule via template switching. Broader study findings: Across the age range, TCR beta diversity per million T cells fell in a roughly linear way.

The V gene's germline CDR1 is DFQATT and CDR2 SNEGSKA (reference sequence). CDR3 length: 11 residues. Trimming pared 3 bases from V and 3 bases from J, leaving 5 bases between. In each sample, at least 7 million PBMCs were isolated. Per sample, at least 5.5 micrograms of total RNA were extracted. Using a J-beta primer mix together with a sample-barcoded 5' primer, a second PCR was run for about 6 to 12 cycles. TCRdb reanalysed the 5' RACE reads using MiXCR and keeps one entry per CDR3 protein. The top ten clones hold around 10% of a sample with approximately 1.5 million distinct CDR3 sequences, 30% to 40% of them seen once.

The sample consisted of blood. The source is a woman aged 25 to 45 in good health. This chain connects TRBV20-1 to TRBJ1-1; D call uncertain. CDR3 nucleotides: TGCAGTGCTAGGGAATACACTGAAGCTTTCTTT. It is translated as CSAREYTEAFF.